This TCR beta chain was sequenced in a study of T cell repertoires in cytomegalovirus infection. Turning to the study itself: Based on public TCR beta signatures, there were indications of CMV infection and of a matching HLA type.

TCRdb fed the reads into MiXCR, producing one record per CDR3 protein. This sample has 200,000 to 250,000 distinct CDR3 sequences, with about 23% found just once. Looked up from germline, CDR1 is SNHLY and CDR2 is FYNNEI. V was clipped by 8 bases and J by 4 bases, with 12 bases between them. CDR3 length: 13 amino acids. Study conclusions and caveats: Public TCR beta family frequency separated CMV-and-HLA carriers, including in an independent cohort.

This clonotype was recorded many times. Its antigen is still unknown. The source is a human donor in good health (CMV status not recorded). Some clones in this sample may be carry-over from other donors' samples. Sequencing was carried out using CD8+ T cells from PBMCs. The rearrangement joins TRBV2 to TRBJ2-1; D might be TRBD2 (6 bases). The CDR3: CASGTAGYNEQFF. The CDR3 nucleotides are TGTGCCAGCGGGACCGCGGGATACAATGAGCAGTTCTTC.